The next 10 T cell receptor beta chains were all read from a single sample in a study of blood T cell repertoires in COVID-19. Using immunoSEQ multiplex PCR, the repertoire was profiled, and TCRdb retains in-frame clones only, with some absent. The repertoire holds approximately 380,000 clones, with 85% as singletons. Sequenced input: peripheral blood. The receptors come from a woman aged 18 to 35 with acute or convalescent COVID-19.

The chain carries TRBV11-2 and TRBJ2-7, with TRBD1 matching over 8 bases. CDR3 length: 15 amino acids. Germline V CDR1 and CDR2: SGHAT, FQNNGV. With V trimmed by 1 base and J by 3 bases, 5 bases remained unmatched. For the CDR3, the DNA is TGTGCCAGCAGCTTAGGGAGGACAGGGATCTACGAGCAGTACTTC. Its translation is CASSLGRTGIYEQYF.

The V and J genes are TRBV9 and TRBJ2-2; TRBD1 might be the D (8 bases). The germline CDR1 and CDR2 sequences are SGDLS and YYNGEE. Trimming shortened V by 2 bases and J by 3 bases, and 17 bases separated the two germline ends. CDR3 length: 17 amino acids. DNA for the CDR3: TGTGCCAGCAGCGTTCCCTCAACAGGGGGGGACACCGGGGAGCTGTTTTTT. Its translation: CASSVPSTGGDTGELFF.

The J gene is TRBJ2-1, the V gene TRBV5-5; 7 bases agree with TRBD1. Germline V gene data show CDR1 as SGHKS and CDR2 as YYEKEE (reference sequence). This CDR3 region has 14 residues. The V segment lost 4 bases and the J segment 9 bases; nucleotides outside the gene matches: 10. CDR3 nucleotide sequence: TGTGCCAGCAGCGCCCGACAGGGACGTCTTGAGCAGTTCTTC. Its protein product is CASSARQGRLEQFF.

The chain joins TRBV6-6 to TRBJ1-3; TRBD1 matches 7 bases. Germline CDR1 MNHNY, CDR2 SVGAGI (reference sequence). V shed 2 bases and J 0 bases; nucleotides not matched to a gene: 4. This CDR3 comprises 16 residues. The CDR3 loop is CASSYPRGLSGNTIYF. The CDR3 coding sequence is TGTGCCAGCAGTTACCCGAGGGGGCTCTCTGGAAACACCATATATTTT.

This CDR3 is CASSSKIGQGSQPQHF. Here the CDR3 DNA reads TGTGCCAGCAGCTCAAAGATCGGACAGGGCAGTCAGCCCCAGCATTTT. The genes are TRBV7-7 and TRBJ1-5, with 8 bases matching TRBD1. The germline V gene encodes CDR1 SSHAT and CDR2 FNYEAQ (reference sequence). This CDR3 contains 16 residues. V was clipped by 4 bases and J by 6 bases; unmatched bases: 11.

CDR3 loop: CASILTGGSEAFF. The DNA of the CDR3 is TGTGCCAGTATCCTTACGGGGGGCTCTGAAGCTTTCTTT. The genes are TRBV19 and TRBJ1-1, with a tentative D call TRBD1 (6 bases). The ends were cut back, 7 bases at V and 6 bases at J, with 15 bases in the middle. This CDR3 spans 13 amino acids. The germline V gene encodes CDR1 LNHDA and CDR2 SQIVND (reference sequence).

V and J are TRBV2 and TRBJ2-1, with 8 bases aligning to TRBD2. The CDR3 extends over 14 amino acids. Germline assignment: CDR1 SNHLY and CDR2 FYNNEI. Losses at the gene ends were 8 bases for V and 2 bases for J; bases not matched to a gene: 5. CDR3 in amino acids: CASGGLATYNEQFF. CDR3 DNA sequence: TGTGCCAGCGGAGGACTAGCCACCTACAATGAGCAGTTCTTC.

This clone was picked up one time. In DNA, the CDR3 is TGTGCCAGCAGCGTAGGGGGAGCCACCGCGGATACGCAGTATTTT. It translates to CASSVGGATADTQYF. The gene calls are TRBV9 and TRBJ2-3; D is perhaps TRBD2 (5 bases). The CDR3 extends over 15 amino acids. The germline V gene encodes CDR1 SGDLS and CDR2 YYNGEE. V lost 0 bases and J 6 bases, leaving 14 bases between the germline ends.

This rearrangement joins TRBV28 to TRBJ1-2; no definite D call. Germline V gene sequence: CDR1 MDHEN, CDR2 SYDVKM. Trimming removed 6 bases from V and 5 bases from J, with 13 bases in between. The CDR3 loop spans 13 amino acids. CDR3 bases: TGTGCCAGCAGAAATGAGGGCCTTTATGGCTACACCTTC. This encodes CASRNEGLYGYTF.

The CDR3 protein is CASSFSPTYEQYF. As DNA, the CDR3 is TGTGCCAGCAGTTTTTCTCCTACCTACGAGCAGTACTTC. The rearrangement links TRBV27 to TRBJ2-7; D unresolved. Per germline, CDR1 MNHEY and CDR2 SMNVEV (reference sequence). The CDR3 loop spans 13 amino acids. V gave up 3 bases and J gave up 2 bases, with 8 bases separating them.